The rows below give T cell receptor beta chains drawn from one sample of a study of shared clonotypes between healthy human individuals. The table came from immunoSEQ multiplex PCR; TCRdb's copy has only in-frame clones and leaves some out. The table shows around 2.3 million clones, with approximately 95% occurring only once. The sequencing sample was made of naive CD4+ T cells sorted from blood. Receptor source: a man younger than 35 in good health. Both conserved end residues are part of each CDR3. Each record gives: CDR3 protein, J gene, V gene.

cdr3_aa: CASSTNRRGGLAGRSEQYF
j_call: TRBJ2-7
v_call: TRBV21-1

cdr3_aa: CASRSSGGRTEETQYF
j_call: TRBJ2-5
v_call: TRBV7-3

cdr3_aa: CASSSARTGVFEKLFF
j_call: TRBJ1-4
v_call: TRBV7-6

cdr3_aa: CASTVYEEATNEKLFF
j_call: TRBJ1-4
v_call: TRBV7-9

cdr3_aa: CSVSSGALPTKNIQYF
j_call: TRBJ2-4
v_call: TRBV29-1

cdr3_aa: CAWGETNPGNTIYF
j_call: TRBJ1-3
v_call: TRBV30

cdr3_aa: CASSYIAGGEQYF
j_call: TRBJ2-7
v_call: TRBV13

cdr3_aa: CASTIAGPSYEQYF
j_call: TRBJ2-7
v_call: TRBV5-4

cdr3_aa: CASSSANVYEQYF
j_call: TRBJ2-7
v_call: TRBV5-8

cdr3_aa: CSAERLERVPPYNEQFF
j_call: TRBJ2-1
v_call: TRBV29-1

cdr3_aa: CASSLVSGRQETQYF
j_call: TRBJ2-5
v_call: TRBV7-2

cdr3_aa: CASSRSGGEGDTQYF
j_call: TRBJ2-3
v_call: TRBV6-1

cdr3_aa: CASSATGAGNTIYF
j_call: TRBJ1-3
v_call: TRBV5-4

cdr3_aa: CASSRAGLDQPQHF
j_call: TRBJ1-5
v_call: TRBV7-6

cdr3_aa: CASSVTGARVAKNIQYF
j_call: TRBJ2-4
v_call: TRBV6-1

cdr3_aa: CASSLGDLRDTQYF
j_call: TRBJ2-3
v_call: TRBV7-2

cdr3_aa: CASSSTGGALRAFF
j_call: TRBJ1-1
v_call: TRBV28

cdr3_aa: CASSVDRGSNQPQHF
j_call: TRBJ1-5
v_call: TRBV6-1

cdr3_aa: CASSYPSGNTIYF
j_call: TRBJ1-3
v_call: TRBV4-1

cdr3_aa: CAWKSVANYGYTF
j_call: TRBJ1-2
v_call: TRBV5-4

cdr3_aa: CATSRDRKQFF
j_call: TRBJ2-1
v_call: TRBV15

cdr3_aa: CASSERPSTGELFF
j_call: TRBJ2-2
v_call: TRBV6-1

cdr3_aa: CASSPEASGVSTDTQYF
j_call: TRBJ2-3
v_call: TRBV2

cdr3_aa: CAISERGSTGELFF
j_call: TRBJ2-2
v_call: TRBV10-3

cdr3_aa: CASSLDGQGFNNEQFF
j_call: TRBJ2-1
v_call: TRBV7-9

cdr3_aa: CASSTLAGDGNEQYF
j_call: TRBJ2-7
v_call: TRBV19

cdr3_aa: CASSSEPPNGGTEAFF
j_call: TRBJ1-1
v_call: TRBV5-1

cdr3_aa: CASFPWGATDGYTF
j_call: TRBJ1-2
v_call: TRBV6-1

cdr3_aa: CASSRDLRGSYEQYF
j_call: TRBJ2-7
v_call: TRBV5-6